This TCR beta chain came from a study of cytomegalovirus exposure and HLA in healthy donors. The study, taken as a whole, reports: Sequencing likely produced, as an artifact, a cluster of highly shared sequence variants.

The length of the CDR3 is 12 residues. Per germline, CDR1 SGHRS and CDR2 YFSETQ. Trimming cost V 8 bases and J 4 bases, with 12 bases left between them. Vbeta (60) and Jbeta (13) primers were used in the PCR. Sequencing used immunoSEQ multiplex PCR; TCRdb keeps in-frame clones, though not all of them. The sample has more than 85,000 clones, roughly 69% seen once. To note about this clone: Its antigen remains unidentified.

Regarding donors, all were healthy bone marrow donors. Unrecorded immune exposures were likely, despite nominal health at sampling. Sequenced input: PBMCs. This TCR was recovered from a woman between 70 and 85 years old in good health and CMV-seropositive. The genes are TRBV5-1 and TRBJ1-2; D is possibly TRBD1 (5 bases). The DNA for the CDR3 is TGCGCCAGTACAGACAGCTCCTATGGCTACACCTTC. Translation: CASTDSSYGYTF. The full variable domain, in which reference TRBV5-1 and TRBJ1-2 provide the parts outside the CDR3, is KAGVTQTPRYLIKTRGQQVTLSCSPISGHRSVSWYQQTPGQGLQFLFEYFSETQRNKGNFPGRFSGRQFSNSRSEMNVSTLELGDSALYLCASTDSSYGYTFGSGTRLTVV.